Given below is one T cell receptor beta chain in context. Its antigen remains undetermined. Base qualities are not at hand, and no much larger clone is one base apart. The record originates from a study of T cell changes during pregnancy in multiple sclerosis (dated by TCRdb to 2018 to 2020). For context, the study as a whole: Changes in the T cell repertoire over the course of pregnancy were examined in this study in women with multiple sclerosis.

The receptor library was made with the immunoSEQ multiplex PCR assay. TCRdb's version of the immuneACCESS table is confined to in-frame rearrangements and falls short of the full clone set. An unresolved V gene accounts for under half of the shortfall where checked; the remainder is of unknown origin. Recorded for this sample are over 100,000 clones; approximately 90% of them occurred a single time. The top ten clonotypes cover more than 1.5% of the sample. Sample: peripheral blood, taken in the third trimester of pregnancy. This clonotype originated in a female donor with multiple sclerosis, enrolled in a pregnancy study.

The CDR3 region reads CASRQGSSNQPQHF. The bases are TGTGCCAGCAGGCAGGGTTCCAGCAATCAGCCCCAGCATTTT. Here the chain combines TRBV27 and TRBJ1-5; the D gene is perhaps TRBD1, on 5 matching bases. The CDR1 and CDR2 encoded by the germline V gene (reference sequence) are MNHEY and SMNVEV. The CDR3 goes from the cysteine to the phenylalanine over 14 residues. This entry keeps only the CDR3 DNA: 42 bases, framed from base 1. Trimming at the junction amounts to 6 bases on V and 1 base on J, and the germline ends lie 10 bases apart.